This T cell receptor beta chain was profiled in a study of Graves' ophthalmopathy and Graves' hyperthyroidism. Notes on the study in general: In blood, most expanded thyroid clonotypes above 0.001 frequency were also detected. A 13-signature model separated ophthalmopathy from stable hyperthyroidism, about 90% sensitivity, around 81% specificity.

Patients newly diagnosed with hyperthyroidism, under 2 months' duration, were aged 18 to 65, the study reports. Clinicians made diagnoses from clinical symptoms, serum thyroxine, TRAb, thyroid ultrasound and orbital computed tomography. TCR beta CDR3 amplification used RNA transcripts. RT-PCR in the first round used HTBI primers; a second-round multiplex PCR followed. TCRdb re-analysed the multiplex PCR reads in MiXCR, keeping a single row per CDR3 protein. The sample has 1 million to 1.3 million distinct CDR3 sequences, 35% to 40% seen once. The CDR3 is 16 residues long. With 6 bases removed from V and 0 bases from J, the gap between germline ends came to 17 bases. Germline V lookup: CDR1 SGHVS, CDR2 FNYEAQ. Points on this clonotype: Its antigen is not identified.

The TCR originated in an adult man with Graves' hyperthyroidism. What was sequenced was peripheral blood or thyroid tissue (not recorded which). The chain carries TRBV7-6 and TRBJ2-5; D is possibly TRBD1 (8 bases). DNA for the CDR3: TGTGCCAGCAGTCCCGACAGGGGAGGGGACCAAGAGACCCAGTACTTC. Residues: CASSPDRGGDQETQYF.